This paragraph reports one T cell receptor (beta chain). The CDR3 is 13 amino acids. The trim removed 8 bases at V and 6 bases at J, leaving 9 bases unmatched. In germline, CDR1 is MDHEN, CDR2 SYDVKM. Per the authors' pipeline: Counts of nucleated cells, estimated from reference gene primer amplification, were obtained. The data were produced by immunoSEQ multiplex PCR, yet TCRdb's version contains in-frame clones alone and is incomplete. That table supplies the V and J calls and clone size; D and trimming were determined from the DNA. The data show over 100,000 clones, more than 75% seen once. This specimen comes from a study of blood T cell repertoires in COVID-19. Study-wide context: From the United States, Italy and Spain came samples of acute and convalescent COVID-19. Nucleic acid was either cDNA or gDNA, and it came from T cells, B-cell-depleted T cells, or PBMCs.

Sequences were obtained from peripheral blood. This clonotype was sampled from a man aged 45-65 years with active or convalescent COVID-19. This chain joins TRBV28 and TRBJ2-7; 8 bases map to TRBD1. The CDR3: CASFTQGAGEQYV. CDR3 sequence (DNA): TGTGCCAGCTTCACGCAGGGGGCGGGCGAGCAGTACGTC.